This entry describes one T cell receptor beta chain. What it binds is unknown. Neighboring lung without atypia was obtained no less than 2 cm from the tumor margin. This record belongs to a study of T cells in localized non-small cell lung cancer. General study findings and limits: The study linked higher blood T cell density to longer overall survival.

V was shortened by 0 bases and J by 4 bases, with 11 bases between the two germline ends. The length of the CDR3 is 15 residues. From germline, CDR1 is SGDLS and CDR2 YYNGEE. This table comes from immunoSEQ multiplex PCR, and its TCRdb copy is limited to in-frame clones, with some not included. This sample has 1,500 to 2,000 clones; 19% occur once, and the top ten carry around 6.8%. The clonotype comes from a female donor over 55 with stage I lung adenocarcinoma. The chain links TRBV9 to TRBJ1-3; tentatively, D is TRBD1 (6 bases). The source was normal lung tissue next to the tumor, collected before any cancer treatment. As DNA, the CDR3 is TGTGCCAGCAGCGTAGGTTGGGGGACAGGAAACACCATATATTTT. This encodes CASSVGWGTGNTIYF.